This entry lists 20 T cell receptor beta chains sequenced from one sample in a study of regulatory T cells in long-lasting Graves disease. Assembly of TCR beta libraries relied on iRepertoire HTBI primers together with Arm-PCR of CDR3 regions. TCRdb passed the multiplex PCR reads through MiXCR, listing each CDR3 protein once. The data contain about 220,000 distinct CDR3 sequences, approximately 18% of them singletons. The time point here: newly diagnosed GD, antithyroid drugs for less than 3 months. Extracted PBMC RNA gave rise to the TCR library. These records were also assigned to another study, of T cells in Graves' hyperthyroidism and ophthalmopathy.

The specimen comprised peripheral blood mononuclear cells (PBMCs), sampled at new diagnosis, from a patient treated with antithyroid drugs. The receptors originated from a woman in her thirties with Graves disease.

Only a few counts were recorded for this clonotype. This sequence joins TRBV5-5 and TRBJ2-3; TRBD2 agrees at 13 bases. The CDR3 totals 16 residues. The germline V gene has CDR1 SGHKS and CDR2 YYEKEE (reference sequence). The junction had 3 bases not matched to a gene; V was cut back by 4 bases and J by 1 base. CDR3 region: CASSPGTSGGTDTQYF. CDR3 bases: TGTGCCAGCAGCCCCGGGACTAGCGGGGGCACAGATACGCAGTATTTT.

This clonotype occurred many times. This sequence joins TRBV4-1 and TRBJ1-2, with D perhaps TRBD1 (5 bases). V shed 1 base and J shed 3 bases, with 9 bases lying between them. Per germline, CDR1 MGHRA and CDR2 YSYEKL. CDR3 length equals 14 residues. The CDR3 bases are TGCGCCAGCAGCCAAGCTTGGGACGACTATGGCTACACCTTC. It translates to CASSQAWDDYGYTF.

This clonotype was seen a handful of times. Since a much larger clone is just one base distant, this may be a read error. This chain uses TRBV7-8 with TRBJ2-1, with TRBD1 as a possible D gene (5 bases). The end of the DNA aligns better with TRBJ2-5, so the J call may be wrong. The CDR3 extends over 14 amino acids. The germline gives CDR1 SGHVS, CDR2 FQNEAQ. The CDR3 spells CASSSGRASETQYF. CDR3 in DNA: TGTGCCAGCAGCTCCGGCAGGGCATCGGAGACCCAGTACTTC.

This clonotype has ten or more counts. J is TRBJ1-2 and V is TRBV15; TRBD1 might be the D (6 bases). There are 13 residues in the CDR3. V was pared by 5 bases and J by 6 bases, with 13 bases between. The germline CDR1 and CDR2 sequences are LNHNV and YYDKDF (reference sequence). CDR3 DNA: TGTGCCACCAGCTATAGGGGGGGGGATGGCTACACCTTC. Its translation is CATSYRGGDGYTF.

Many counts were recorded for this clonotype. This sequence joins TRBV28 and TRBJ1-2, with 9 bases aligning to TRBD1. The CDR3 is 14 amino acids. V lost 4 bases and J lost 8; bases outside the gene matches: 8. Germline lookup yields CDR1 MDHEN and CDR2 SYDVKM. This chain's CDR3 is CASSSPDRGEGYTF. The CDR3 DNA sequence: TGTGCCAGCAGTTCCCCGGACAGGGGTGAGGGCTACACCTTC.

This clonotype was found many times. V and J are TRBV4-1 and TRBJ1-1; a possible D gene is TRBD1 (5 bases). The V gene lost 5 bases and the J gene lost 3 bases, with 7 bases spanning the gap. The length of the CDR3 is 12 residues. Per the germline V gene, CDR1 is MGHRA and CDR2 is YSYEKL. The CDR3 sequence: CASSEGYTEAFF. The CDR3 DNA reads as TGCGCCAGCAGCGAGGGGTACACTGAAGCTTTCTTT.

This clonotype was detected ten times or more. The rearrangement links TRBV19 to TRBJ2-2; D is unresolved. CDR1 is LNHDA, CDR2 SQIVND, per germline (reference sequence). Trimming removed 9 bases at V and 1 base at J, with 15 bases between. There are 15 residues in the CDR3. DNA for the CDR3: TGTGCCAGCCACGCCCGCAATGGGAACACCGGGGAGCTGTTTTTT. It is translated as CASHARNGNTGELFF.

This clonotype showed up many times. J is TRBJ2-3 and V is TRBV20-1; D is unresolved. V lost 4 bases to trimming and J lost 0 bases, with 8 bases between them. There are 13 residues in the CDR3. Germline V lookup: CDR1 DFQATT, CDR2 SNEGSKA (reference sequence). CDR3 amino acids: CSAIQTSTDTQYF. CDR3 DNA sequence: TGCAGTGCTATACAGACCAGCACAGATACGCAGTATTTT.

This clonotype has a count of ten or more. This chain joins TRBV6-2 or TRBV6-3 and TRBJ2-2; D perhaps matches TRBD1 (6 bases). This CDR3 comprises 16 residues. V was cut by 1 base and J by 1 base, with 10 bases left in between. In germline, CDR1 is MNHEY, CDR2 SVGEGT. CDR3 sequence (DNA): TGTGCCAGCAGTTACTGGGGCAGGGGGAACACCGGGGAGCTGTTTTTT. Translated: CASSYWGRGNTGELFF.

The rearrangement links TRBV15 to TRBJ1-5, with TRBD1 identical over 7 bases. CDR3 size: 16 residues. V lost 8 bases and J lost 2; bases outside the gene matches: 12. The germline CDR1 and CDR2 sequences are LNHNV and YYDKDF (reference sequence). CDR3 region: CATAEGDRVRNQPQHF. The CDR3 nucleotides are TGTGCCACCGCAGAGGGCGACAGGGTCCGCAATCAGCCCCAGCATTTT. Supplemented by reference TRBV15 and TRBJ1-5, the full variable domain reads DAMVIQNPRYQVTQFGKPVTLSCSQTLNHNVMYWYQQKSSQAPKLLFHYYDKDFNNEADTPDNFQSRRPNTSFCFLDIRSPGLGDTAMYLCATAEGDRVRNQPQHFGDGTRLSIL.

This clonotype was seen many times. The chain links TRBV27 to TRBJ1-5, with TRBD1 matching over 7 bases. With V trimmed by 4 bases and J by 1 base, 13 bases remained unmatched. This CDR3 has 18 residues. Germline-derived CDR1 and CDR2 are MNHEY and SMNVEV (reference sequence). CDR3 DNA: TGTGCCAGCAGTTCGCGAGGCCCGAGACAGGGAAGCAATCAGCCCCAGCATTTT. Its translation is CASSSRGPRQGSNQPQHF.

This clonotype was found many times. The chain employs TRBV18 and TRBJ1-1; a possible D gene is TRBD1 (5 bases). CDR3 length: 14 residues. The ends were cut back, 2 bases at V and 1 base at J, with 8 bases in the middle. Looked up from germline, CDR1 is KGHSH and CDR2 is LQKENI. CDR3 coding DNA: TGTGCCAGCTCACCATGGGGGGAGAACACTGAAGCTTTCTTT. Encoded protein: CASSPWGENTEAFF.

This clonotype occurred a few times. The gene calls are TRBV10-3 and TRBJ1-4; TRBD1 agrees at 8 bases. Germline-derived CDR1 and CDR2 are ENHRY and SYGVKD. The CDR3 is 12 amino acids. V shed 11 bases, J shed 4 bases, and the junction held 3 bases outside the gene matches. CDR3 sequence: CAATGDNEKLFF. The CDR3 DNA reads TGTGCCGCGACAGGGGATAATGAAAAACTGTTTTTT.

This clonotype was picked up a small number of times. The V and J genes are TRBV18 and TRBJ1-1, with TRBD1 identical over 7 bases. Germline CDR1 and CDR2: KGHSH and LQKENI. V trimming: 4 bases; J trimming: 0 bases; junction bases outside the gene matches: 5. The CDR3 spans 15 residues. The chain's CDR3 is CASSRGQEMNTEAFF. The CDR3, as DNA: TGTGCCAGCTCACGCGGACAGGAAATGAACACTGAAGCTTTCTTT. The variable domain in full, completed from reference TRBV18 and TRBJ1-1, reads NAGVMQNPRHLVRRRGQEARLRCSPMKGHSHVYWYRQLPEEGLKFMVYLQKENIIDESGMPKERFSAEFPKEGPSILRIQQVVRGDSAAYFCASSRGQEMNTEAFFGQGTRLTVV.

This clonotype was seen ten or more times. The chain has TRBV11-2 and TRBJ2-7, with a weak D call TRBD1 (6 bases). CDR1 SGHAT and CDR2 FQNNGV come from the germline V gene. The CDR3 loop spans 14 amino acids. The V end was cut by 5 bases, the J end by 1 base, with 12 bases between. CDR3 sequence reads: CASSPDRRSYEQYF. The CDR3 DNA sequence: TGTGCCAGCAGCCCCGACAGGAGATCCTACGAGCAGTACTTC.

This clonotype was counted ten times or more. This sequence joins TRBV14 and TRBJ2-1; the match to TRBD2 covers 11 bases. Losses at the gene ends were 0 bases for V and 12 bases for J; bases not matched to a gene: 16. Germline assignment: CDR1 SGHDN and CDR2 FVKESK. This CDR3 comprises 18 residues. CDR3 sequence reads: CASSQDMSSGRPGGRQFF. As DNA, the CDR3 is TGTGCCAGCAGCCAAGATATGTCTAGCGGGAGGCCGGGGGGGAGGCAGTTCTTC.

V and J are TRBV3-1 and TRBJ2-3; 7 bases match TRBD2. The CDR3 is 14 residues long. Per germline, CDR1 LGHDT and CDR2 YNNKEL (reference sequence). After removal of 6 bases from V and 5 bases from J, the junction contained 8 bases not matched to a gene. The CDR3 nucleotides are TGTGCCAGCAGACCGAGACTAGCCCGAGATACGCAGTATTTT. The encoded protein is CASRPRLARDTQYF.

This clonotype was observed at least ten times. For the CDR3, the DNA is TGCAGCGCCCAGACCGGGTCCTCACACCCCGGGGAGCTGTTTTTT. This sequence encodes CSAQTGSSHPGELFF. The J gene is TRBJ2-2, the V gene TRBV29-1; D unclear. The CDR3 runs to 15 residues. The V and J ends lost 7 bases and 6 bases respectively, with 21 bases between them. Germline V gene data show CDR1 as SQVTM and CDR2 as ANQGSEA.

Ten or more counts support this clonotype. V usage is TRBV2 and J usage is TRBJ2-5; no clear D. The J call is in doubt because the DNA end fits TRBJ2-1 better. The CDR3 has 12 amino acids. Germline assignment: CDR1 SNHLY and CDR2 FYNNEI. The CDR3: CASTPADNEQFF. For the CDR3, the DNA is TGTGCCAGCACCCCCGCGGACAATGAGCAGTTCTTC.

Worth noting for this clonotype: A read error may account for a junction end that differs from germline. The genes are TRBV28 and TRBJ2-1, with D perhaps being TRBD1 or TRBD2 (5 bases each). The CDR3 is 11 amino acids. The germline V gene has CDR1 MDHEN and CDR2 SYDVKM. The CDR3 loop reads CASSFPGPGAF. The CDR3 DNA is TGTGCCAGCAGCTTTCCGGGACCCGGGGCCTTC. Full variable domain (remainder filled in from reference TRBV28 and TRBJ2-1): DVKVTQSSRYLVKRTGEKVFLECVQDMDHENMFWYRQDPGLGLRLIYFSYDVKMKEKGDIPEGYSVSREKKERFSLILESASTNQTSMYLCASSFPGPGAFGPGTRLTVL.